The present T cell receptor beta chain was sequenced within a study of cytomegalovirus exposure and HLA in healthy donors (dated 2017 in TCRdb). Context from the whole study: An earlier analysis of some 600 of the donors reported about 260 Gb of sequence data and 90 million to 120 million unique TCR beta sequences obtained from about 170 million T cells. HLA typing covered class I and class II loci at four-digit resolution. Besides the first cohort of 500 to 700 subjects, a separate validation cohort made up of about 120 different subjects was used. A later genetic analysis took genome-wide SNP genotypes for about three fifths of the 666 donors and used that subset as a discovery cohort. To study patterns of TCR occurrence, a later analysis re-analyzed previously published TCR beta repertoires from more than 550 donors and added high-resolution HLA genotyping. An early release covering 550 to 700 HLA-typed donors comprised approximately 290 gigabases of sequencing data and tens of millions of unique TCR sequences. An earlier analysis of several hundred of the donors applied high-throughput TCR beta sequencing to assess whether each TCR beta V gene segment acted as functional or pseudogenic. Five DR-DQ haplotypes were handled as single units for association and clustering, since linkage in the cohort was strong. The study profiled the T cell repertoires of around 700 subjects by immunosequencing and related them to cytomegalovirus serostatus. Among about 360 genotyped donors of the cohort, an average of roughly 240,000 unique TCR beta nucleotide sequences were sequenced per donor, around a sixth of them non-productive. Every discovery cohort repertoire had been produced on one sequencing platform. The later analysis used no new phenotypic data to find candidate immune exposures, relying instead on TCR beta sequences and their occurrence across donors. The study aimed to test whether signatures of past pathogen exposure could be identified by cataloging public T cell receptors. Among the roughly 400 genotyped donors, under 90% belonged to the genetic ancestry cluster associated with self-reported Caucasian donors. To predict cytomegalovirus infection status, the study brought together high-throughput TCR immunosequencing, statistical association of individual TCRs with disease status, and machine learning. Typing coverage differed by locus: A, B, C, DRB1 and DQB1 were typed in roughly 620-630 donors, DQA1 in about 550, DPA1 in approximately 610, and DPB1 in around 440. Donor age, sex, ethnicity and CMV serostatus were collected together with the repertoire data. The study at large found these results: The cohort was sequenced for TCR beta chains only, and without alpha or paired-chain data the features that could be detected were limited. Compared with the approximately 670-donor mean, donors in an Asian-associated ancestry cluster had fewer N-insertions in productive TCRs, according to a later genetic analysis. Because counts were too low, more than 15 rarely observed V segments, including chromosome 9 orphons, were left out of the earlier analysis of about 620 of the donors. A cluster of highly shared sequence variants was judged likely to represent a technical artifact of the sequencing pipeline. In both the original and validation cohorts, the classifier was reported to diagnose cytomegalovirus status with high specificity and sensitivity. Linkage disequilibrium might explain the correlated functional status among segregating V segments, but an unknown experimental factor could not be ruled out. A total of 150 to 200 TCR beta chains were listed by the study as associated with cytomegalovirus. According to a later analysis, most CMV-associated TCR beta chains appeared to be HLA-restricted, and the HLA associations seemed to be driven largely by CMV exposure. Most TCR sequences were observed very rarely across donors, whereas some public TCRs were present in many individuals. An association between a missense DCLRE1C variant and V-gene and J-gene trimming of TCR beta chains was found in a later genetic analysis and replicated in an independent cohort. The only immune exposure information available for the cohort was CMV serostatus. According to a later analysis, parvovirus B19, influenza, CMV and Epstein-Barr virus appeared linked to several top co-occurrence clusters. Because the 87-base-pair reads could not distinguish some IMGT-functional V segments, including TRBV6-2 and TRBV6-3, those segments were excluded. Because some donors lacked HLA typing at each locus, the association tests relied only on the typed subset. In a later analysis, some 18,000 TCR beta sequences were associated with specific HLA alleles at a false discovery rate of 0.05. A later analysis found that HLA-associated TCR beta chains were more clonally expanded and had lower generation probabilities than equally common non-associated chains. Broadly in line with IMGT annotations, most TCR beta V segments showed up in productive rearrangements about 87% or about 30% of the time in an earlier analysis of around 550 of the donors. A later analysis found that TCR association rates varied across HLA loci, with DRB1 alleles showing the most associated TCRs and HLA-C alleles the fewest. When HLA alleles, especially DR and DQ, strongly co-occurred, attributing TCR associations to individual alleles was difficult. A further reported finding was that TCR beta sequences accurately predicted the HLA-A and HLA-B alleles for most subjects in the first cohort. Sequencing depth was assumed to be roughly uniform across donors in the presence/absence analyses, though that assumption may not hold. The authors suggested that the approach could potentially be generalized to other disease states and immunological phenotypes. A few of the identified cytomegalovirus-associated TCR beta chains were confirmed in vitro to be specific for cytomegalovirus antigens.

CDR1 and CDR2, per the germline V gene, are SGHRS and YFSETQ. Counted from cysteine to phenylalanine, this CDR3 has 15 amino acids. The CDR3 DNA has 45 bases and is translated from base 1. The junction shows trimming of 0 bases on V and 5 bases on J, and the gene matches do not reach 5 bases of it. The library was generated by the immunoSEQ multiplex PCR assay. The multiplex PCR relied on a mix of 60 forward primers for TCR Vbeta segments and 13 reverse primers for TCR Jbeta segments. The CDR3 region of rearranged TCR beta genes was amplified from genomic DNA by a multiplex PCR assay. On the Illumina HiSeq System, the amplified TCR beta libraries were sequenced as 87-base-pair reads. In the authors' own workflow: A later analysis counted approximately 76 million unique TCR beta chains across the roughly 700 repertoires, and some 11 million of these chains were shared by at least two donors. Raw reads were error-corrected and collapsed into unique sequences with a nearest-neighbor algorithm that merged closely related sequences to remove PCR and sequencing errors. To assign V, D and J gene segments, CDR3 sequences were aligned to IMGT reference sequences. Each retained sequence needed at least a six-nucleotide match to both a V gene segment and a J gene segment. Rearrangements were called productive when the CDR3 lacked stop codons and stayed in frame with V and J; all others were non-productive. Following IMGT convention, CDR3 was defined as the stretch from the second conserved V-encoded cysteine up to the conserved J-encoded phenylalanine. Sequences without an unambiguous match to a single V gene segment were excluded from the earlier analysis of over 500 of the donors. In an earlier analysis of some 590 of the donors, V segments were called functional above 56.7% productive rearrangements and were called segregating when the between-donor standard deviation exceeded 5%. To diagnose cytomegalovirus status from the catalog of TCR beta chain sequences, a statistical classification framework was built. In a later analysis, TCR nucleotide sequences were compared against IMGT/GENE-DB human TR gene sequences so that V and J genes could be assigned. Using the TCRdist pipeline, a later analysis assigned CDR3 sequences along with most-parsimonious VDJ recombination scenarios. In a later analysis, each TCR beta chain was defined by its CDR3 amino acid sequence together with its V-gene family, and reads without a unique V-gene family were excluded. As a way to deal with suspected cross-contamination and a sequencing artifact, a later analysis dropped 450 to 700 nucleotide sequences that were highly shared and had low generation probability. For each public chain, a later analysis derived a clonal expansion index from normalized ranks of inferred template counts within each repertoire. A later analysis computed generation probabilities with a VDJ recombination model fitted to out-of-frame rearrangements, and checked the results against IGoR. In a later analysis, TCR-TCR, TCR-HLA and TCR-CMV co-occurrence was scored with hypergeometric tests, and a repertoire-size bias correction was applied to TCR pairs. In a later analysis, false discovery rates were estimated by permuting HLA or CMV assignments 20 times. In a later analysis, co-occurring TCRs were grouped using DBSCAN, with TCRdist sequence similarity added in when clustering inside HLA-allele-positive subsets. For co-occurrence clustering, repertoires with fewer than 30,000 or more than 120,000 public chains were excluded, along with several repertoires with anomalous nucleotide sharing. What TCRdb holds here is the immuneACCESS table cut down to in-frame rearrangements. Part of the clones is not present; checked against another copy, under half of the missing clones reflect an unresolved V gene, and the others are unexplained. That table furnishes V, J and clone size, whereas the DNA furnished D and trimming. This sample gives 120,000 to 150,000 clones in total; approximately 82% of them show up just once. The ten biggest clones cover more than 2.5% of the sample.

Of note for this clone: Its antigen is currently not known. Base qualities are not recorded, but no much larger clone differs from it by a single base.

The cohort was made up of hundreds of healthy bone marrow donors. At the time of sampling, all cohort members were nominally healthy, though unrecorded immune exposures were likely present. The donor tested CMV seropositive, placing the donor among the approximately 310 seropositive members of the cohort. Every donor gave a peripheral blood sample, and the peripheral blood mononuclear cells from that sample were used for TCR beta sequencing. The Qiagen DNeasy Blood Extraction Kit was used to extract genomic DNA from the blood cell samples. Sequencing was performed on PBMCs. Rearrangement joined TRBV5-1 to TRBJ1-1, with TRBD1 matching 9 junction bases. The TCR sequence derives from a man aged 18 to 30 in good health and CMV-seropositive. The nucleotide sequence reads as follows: TGCGCCAGCAGCTTGGAGGGACAGGGAGGGACTGAAGCTTTCTTT. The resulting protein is CASSLEGQGGTEAFF.